This T cell receptor beta chain was identified during a study of T cell responses to AZD1222 COVID-19 vaccine. Study-wide points: The donor cohort was predominantly white British with a female majority, and clonal diversity may have been underestimated. Repertoire samples came only from after the peak T cell response.

Trimming cost V 4 bases and J 0 bases, with 25 bases left between them. The CDR3 is 19 residues long. CDR1 SGDLS and CDR2 YYNGEE come from the germline V gene. The repertoire was sequenced with immunoSEQ multiplex PCR; TCRdb's copy has only in-frame clones and lacks some. Found here are about 150,000 clones, 85% to 95% of them singletons; the top ten hold over 1.3%. Comment on this clone: No antigen is known for it.

The sample here was peripheral blood, taken on day 0 of AZD1222 vaccination. V and J are TRBV9 and TRBJ1-1; possible D gene TRBD1, 5 bases. The clonotype comes from an adult in good health. In DNA form, the CDR3 reads TGTGCCAGCAGCCCGCCCCCGAGGAGGGGCGTCCCTCTGAACACTGAAGCTTTCTTT. Protein product: CASSPPPRRGVPLNTEAFF.